This TCR beta chain is from a study of T-cell reconstitution after alpha-beta-depleted transplantation in children. Preparation of the TCRbeta library was carried out with unique molecular identifiers. TCRdb reprocessed the PCR reads via MiXCR and lists one record per CDR3 protein. The table has about 500,000 distinct CDR3 sequences, over 25% seen once; the top ten hold 2% to 3%. V gave up 5 bases and J gave up 6 bases, with 29 bases separating them. There are 19 residues in the CDR3. From germline, CDR1 is MNHEY and CDR2 SVGEGT. This clonotype came up a few times. The starting material was PBMCs from the stem cell graft donor, obtained from the stem cell graft. This sequence joins TRBV6-2 or TRBV6-3 and TRBJ1-5; D not resolved. The sequence derives from a human donor who donated a stem cell graft to a child with aplastic anemia. The CDR3, as DNA: TGTGCCAGCAGTACAAGTCGAGAAAGCGGTATCGGTGGCAGTCAGCCCCAGCATTTT. Its protein product is CASSTSRESGIGGSQPQHF.